These 3 T cell receptor beta chains were sequenced from one sample in a study of T cell repertoires in cytomegalovirus infection. TCRdb passed the reads through MiXCR, listing each CDR3 protein once. Of hundreds of thousands of distinct CDR3 sequences in the sample, almost 30% are singletons; the top ten hold 15% to 20%. Antigens for these TCRs are unknown. This specimen consisted of cultured PBMCs, obtained from culture after CMV antigen stimulation. Source of these receptors: a human donor in good health (CMV status not recorded). Some clones in this sample may be carry-over from other donors' samples.

The J gene is TRBJ1-1, the V gene TRBV12-3 or TRBV12-4; D unresolved. The CDR3 spans 15 residues. V was clipped by 3 bases and J by 0 bases, with 11 bases between them. In nucleotides, the CDR3 is TGTGCCAGCAGTTTCGACCGGGTCGTGAACACTGAAGCTTTCTTT. Amino acids: CASSFDRVVNTEAFF.

J is TRBJ1-1 and V is TRBV6-1; D is undetermined. Germline V lookup: CDR1 MNHNS, CDR2 SASEGT. The ends were cut back, 4 bases at V and 5 bases at J, with 14 bases in the middle. The CDR3 runs 14 residues. The CDR3 sequence: CASSAALLGTEAFF. DNA of the CDR3: TGTGCCAGCAGTGCGGCCCTATTGGGGACTGAAGCTTTCTTT.

This chain joins TRBV25-1 and TRBJ2-3; 7 bases match TRBD1. CDR1 is MGHDK and CDR2 is SYGVNS in the germline V gene. The CDR3 length is 14 residues. The ends lost 1 base at V and 5 bases at J; junction bases unmatched: 3. CDR3 region: CASSESTGEDTQYF. The CDR3 DNA reads as TGTGCCAGCAGTGAATCCACAGGGGAAGATACGCAGTATTTT.